The source of this T cell receptor beta chain is a study of beta chain features in type 1 diabetes. Whole-study context: All samples combined gave roughly 110,000,000 sorted cells for examination. Overall study results and limits: cDNA-based reads could over-represent cells with high TCR expression. Moderately but significantly shorter TCRB CDR3s were found in Type 1 diabetes patients in all four CD4+ subsets.

Notes on this clone: The antigen is undetermined. Other nucleotide sequences in the sample specify the same CDR3.

It was via CD45RO/CCR7/CD25/CD127/CD95/CD27 that CD4+ naive, central memory, regulatory and stem cell-like memory cells were sorted. Sorting gave populations that all exceeded 98% purity. Trimming removed 4 bases from V and 5 bases from J, with 5 bases in between. Germline CDR1 is KGHSH and CDR2 is LQKENI. CDR3 length: 11 amino acids. The study reverse transcribed the entire isolated RNA, so it sequenced expressed TCRB transcripts. Libraries were prepared by immunoSEQ multiplex PCR; TCRdb keeps only in-frame clonotypes and omits some of them. The data contain 300,000 to 350,000 clones, around an eighth of them seen just once; the ten biggest clones take up about 0.016%.

Sequenced input: naive CD4+ T cells from blood. The receptor's source is a woman aged 18-29 years with type 1 diabetes. V gene TRBV18 combines with J gene TRBJ2-5; D call uncertain. DNA for the CDR3: TGTGCCAGCTCACGTCAGGAGACCCAGTACTTC. Its protein product is CASSRQETQYF.